These 22 T cell receptor beta chains were sequenced from one sample in a study of CD8 T cells in ankylosing spondylitis. Each CDR3 protein gets one entry after TCRdb re-called the 5' RACE reads with MiXCR. The profile shows hundreds of thousands of distinct CDR3 sequences, over 15% of them singletons. Sequences were obtained from blood, either unsorted or a sorted T cell fraction (not recorded which). The source of these receptors is a male donor with ankylosing spondylitis or in good health (not recorded which).

Ten or more counts support this clonotype. V and J are TRBV6-1 and TRBJ2-7; 7 nucleotides align to TRBD1. The V gene's germline CDR1 is MNHNS and CDR2 SASEGT. Trimming took 6 bases from V and 5 from J; bases not matched to a gene: 7. The CDR3 spans 13 residues. This CDR3 is CASSQRGGHEQYV. In DNA, the CDR3 is TGTGCCAGCAGCCAGAGAGGGGGCCACGAGCAGTACGTC.

This clonotype came up a few times. The rearrangement links TRBV7-8 to TRBJ2-1, with D possibly matching TRBD2 (5 bases). This CDR3 region has 14 residues. Trimming pared 0 bases from V and 3 bases from J, leaving 6 bases between. Germline lookup yields CDR1 SGHVS and CDR2 FQNEAQ. The CDR3 loop is CASSLAEVYNEQFF. The CDR3 DNA reads TGTGCCAGCAGCTTAGCGGAGGTCTACAATGAGCAGTTCTTC.

V usage is TRBV6-1 and J usage is TRBJ2-1; 7 bases map to TRBD2. Germline CDR1 and CDR2: MNHNS and SASEGT. The CDR3 length is 15 residues. J gave up 5 bases and V 1 base, and 5 bases lay outside the gene matches. The CDR3 loop is CASSEGGRDHNEQFF. The CDR3 region has the DNA TGTGCCAGCAGTGAAGGGGGGAGGGACCACAATGAGCAGTTCTTC.

This clonotype has just a few counts. This rearrangement joins TRBV7-8 to TRBJ1-6; 8 positions match TRBD1. Germline loops: CDR1 SGHVS, CDR2 FQNEAQ. V dropped 1 base and J dropped 14; count of bases not matched to a gene: 10. This CDR3 contains 15 residues. The CDR3: CASSLVTGAFETLHF. Written as DNA, the CDR3 is TGTGCCAGCAGCTTAGTGACAGGGGCTTTTGAGACCCTCCACTTT.

A few counts support this clonotype. The CDR3, as DNA: TGCAGTGCTAGAGGAACGGGGTCAGATACGCAGTATTTT. Amino acids: CSARGTGSDTQYF. This chain joins TRBV20-1 and TRBJ2-3; possible D gene TRBD2, 5 bases. V lost 1 base to trimming and J lost 4 bases, with 9 bases between them. Germline values: CDR1 DFQATT, CDR2 SNEGSKA (reference sequence). The CDR3 totals 13 residues.

The chain uses TRBV5-1 and TRBJ2-6, with 7 bases that match TRBD1. Germline assignment: CDR1 SGHRS and CDR2 YFSETQ. The CDR3 totals 17 residues. J was trimmed by 2 bases and V by 0 bases; bases with no gene match: 5. DNA of the CDR3: TGCGCCAGCAGCTTGGGGACAGGTATCGCTGGGGCCAACGTCCTGACTTTC. Amino acids: CASSLGTGIAGANVLTF.

This clonotype came up a few times. V gene TRBV5-1 combines with J gene TRBJ2-5; 10 bases align to TRBD2. Per the germline V gene, CDR1 is SGHRS and CDR2 is YFSETQ. The ends lost 7 bases at V and 3 bases at J; junction bases unmatched: 12. This CDR3 comprises 16 residues. The CDR3 bases are TGCGCCAGCTATTTGGCTAGCGGGAGTATGGAAGAGACCCAGTACTTC. As protein: CASYLASGSMEETQYF.

The chain links TRBV12-3 or TRBV12-4 to TRBJ2-3; D is unclear. The CDR3 is 11 amino acids. V was pared by 6 bases and J by 7 bases, with 8 bases between. Here the CDR3 reads CASSRSNTQYF. DNA for the CDR3: TGTGCCAGCAGCCGGTCCAATACGCAGTATTTT.

The J gene is TRBJ2-3, the V gene TRBV24-1; D is unclear. V lost 3 bases to trimming and J lost 2 bases, with 5 bases between them. Germline CDR1 KGHDR, CDR2 SFDVKD. The CDR3 consists of 13 residues. The DNA of the CDR3 is TGTGCCACCAGTGATAGGGCCACAGATACGCAGTATTTT. Residues: CATSDRATDTQYF.

The chain is built from TRBV6-2 or TRBV6-3 and TRBJ1-2; 8 positions match TRBD1. The CDR3 consists of 17 residues. The V segment lost 7 bases and the J segment 0 bases; nucleotides outside the gene matches: 13. Germline CDR1 is MNHEY and CDR2 is SVGEGT. For the CDR3, the DNA is TGTGCCAGCATACCTTGGACAGGGCGCCCGACTAACTATGGCTACACCTTC. The encoded protein is CASIPWTGRPTNYGYTF.

The chain carries TRBV7-9 and TRBJ2-7; D may be TRBD1 (6 bases). This CDR3 is built from 13 residues. Trimming shortened V by 1 base and J by 6 bases, and 10 bases separated the two germline ends. Germline-derived CDR1 and CDR2 are SEHNR and FQNEAQ (reference sequence). CDR3 protein: CASSLEQGSEQYV. CDR3 sequence (DNA): TGTGCCAGCAGCTTAGAACAGGGTAGCGAGCAGTACGTC.

This clonotype was counted only a few times. The chain couples TRBV12-3 or TRBV12-4 to TRBJ1-6; D may be TRBD1 (6 bases). The CDR3 sequence is 17 residues long. Trimming stripped 7 bases from V and 0 bases from J, with 16 bases between. Written as DNA, the CDR3 is TGTGCCAGCACCCGGGACACCACAGGCTCCTATAATTCACCCCTCCACTTT. Its protein is CASTRDTTGSYNSPLHF.

V gene TRBV11-2 combines with J gene TRBJ2-7; 9 bases align to TRBD1. Germline trimming cut 5 bases from V and 5 bases from J; bases unmatched to any gene: 4. CDR3 length: 13 residues. Germline-derived CDR1 and CDR2 are SGHAT and FQNNGV. The CDR3 region is CASSRDRVHEQYV. CDR3 nucleotide sequence: TGTGCCAGCAGCAGGGACAGGGTACACGAGCAGTACGTC.

This clonotype was counted between two and nine times. This chain uses TRBV2 with TRBJ2-2, with 13 bases lining up with TRBD2. This CDR3 is built from 17 residues. With 10 bases clipped from V and 1 base from J, the junction kept 9 bases outside the gene matches. Germline assignment: CDR1 SNHLY and CDR2 FYNNEI. In DNA form, the CDR3 reads TGTGCCATCCCGACTAGCGGGAGGATCATGAACACCGGGGAGCTGTTTTTT. Translating it yields CAIPTSGRIMNTGELFF.

The chain links TRBV5-1 to TRBJ2-1, with D unresolved. The CDR3 is 11 residues long. V lost 4 bases and J 7 bases, leaving 6 bases between the germline ends. The V gene's germline CDR1 is SGHRS and CDR2 YFSETQ. The CDR3 bases are TGCGCCAGCAGCGAGTTGAATGAGCAGTTCTTC. Its translation: CASSELNEQFF.

This clonotype was detected many times. The rearrangement joins TRBV10-2 to TRBJ2-3; 13 bases agree with TRBD2. The CDR3 is made up of 14 amino acids. V was pared by 8 bases and J by 3 bases, with 2 bases of the junction left unmatched. The V gene's germline CDR1 is WSHSY and CDR2 SAAADI. CDR3 DNA sequence: TGCGCCAGCGGGACTAGCGGGATTACAGATACGCAGTATTTT. This encodes CASGTSGITDTQYF.

The chain uses TRBV20-1 and TRBJ2-1, with TRBD1 as a possible D gene (6 bases). Germline values: CDR1 DFQATT, CDR2 SNEGSKA (reference sequence). The CDR3 sequence is 16 residues long. Trimming took 0 bases from V and 1 from J, leaving 13 bases between them. CDR3: CSARDDGQGSYNEQFF. The CDR3 DNA reads TGCAGTGCTAGAGATGATGGGCAGGGGTCCTACAATGAGCAGTTCTTC.

The J gene is TRBJ2-3, the V gene TRBV20-1, with TRBD2 as a possible D gene (5 bases). From germline, CDR1 is DFQATT and CDR2 SNEGSKA (reference sequence). Trimming shortened V by 1 base and J by 4 bases, and 12 bases separated the two germline ends. CDR3 length: 14 amino acids. This CDR3 is CSARVSLAADTQYF. The CDR3 DNA reads as TGCAGTGCTAGAGTTAGCCTAGCAGCAGATACGCAGTATTTT.

The chain uses TRBV5-1 and TRBJ1-6; 7 bases are a match to TRBD1. Trimming took 3 bases from V and 8 from J; bases not matched to a gene: 5. Germline V gives CDR1 SGHRS, CDR2 YFSETQ. The CDR3 sequence is 14 residues long. The CDR3 spells CASSSGTADSPLHF. Written as DNA, the CDR3 is TGCGCCAGCAGCTCGGGGACAGCCGATTCACCCCTCCACTTT.

Ten or more counts support this clonotype. This rearrangement joins TRBV29-1 to TRBJ2-4, with no clear D. The CDR3 contains 10 residues. Looked up from germline, CDR1 is SQVTM and CDR2 is ANQGSEA. Trimming took off 4 bases at V and 6 bases at J, with 4 bases between the two ends. The CDR3 loop is CSVGANIQYF. In nucleotides, the CDR3 is TGCAGCGTTGGGGCAAACATTCAGTACTTC.

There are many counts of this clonotype. V gene TRBV20-1 combines with J gene TRBJ2-1; D gene unclear. The CDR3 spans 11 residues. Germline V gene lookup returns CDR1 DFQATT and CDR2 SNEGSKA (reference sequence). Trimming shortened V by 3 bases and J by 7 bases, and 7 bases separated the two germline ends. CDR3 sequence (DNA): TGCAGTGCTAGCCCGAGTAATGAGCAGTTCTTC. Its translation: CSASPSNEQFF.

The table lists this clonotype with many counts. The chain joins TRBV27 to TRBJ1-2; 7 bases map to TRBD1. The V and J ends lost 5 bases and 6 bases, in that order; junction bases with no gene match: 9. Germline V lookup: CDR1 MNHEY, CDR2 SMNVEV (reference sequence). This CDR3 is 14 amino acids long. CDR3 protein: CASSVFQGGNGYTF. The CDR3 DNA reads TGTGCCAGCAGTGTCTTCCAGGGGGGTAATGGCTACACCTTC.